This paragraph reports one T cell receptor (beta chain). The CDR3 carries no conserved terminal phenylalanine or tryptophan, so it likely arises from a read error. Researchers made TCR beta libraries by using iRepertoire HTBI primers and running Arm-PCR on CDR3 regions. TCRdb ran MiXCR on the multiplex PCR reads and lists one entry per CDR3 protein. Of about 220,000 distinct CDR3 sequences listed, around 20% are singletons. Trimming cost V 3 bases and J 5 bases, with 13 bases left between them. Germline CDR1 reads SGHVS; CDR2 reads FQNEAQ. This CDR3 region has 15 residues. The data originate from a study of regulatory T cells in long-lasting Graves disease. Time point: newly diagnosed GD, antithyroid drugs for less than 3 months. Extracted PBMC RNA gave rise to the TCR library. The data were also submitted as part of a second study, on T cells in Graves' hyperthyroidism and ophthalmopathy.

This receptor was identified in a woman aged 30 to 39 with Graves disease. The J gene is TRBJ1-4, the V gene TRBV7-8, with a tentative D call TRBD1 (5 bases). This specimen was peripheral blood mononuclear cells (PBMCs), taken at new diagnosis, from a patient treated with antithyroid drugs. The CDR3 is CASSFTGTENEKLFS. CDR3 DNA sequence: TGTGCCAGCAGCTTTACCGGGACCGAGAATGAAAAACTGTTTTCT.